This TCR beta chain originates from a study of shared clonotypes between healthy human individuals. Study overall: Researchers drew samples from a couple of women and a few men aged 18 to 49. Study-level points and caveats: Estimated richness values were generally larger in naive subsets than in memory subsets. Generation probability values for non-shared clonotypes were lower than those for clonotypes shared by all four donors. Since donors were few, the genetic and exposure-history diversity represented was limited.

The CDR3 has 13 residues. Germline V CDR1 and CDR2: GTSNPN, SVGIG (reference sequence). V shed 0 bases and J shed 8 bases, with 11 bases lying between them. A word on this clone: Its antigen is unidentified.

Clones were read by immunoSEQ multiplex PCR, and TCRdb kept only the in-frame ones, dropping some. The sample contains about 690,000 clones, roughly 88% of which appear only once. The V call is TRBV30, the J call TRBJ2-4, with D unresolved. Input material: memory CD8+ T cells from PBMCs. As for subset: CD45RO+ cells pooled with CCR7-negative TemRA cells. The sequence derives from a man aged 18 to 29 in good health. Some clones in this sample may be carry-over from other donors' samples. The CDR3 region is CAWSVGPRDIQYF. DNA for the CDR3: TGTGCCTGGAGTGTCGGACCTAGGGACATTCAGTACTTC.